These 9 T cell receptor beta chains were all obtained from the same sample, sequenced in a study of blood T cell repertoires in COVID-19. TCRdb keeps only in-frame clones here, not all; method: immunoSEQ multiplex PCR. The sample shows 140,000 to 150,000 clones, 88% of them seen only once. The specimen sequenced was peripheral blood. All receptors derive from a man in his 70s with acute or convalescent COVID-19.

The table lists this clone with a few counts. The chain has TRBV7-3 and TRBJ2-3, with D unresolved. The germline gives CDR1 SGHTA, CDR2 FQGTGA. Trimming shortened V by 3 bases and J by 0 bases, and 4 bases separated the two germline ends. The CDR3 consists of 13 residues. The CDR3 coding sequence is TGTGCCAGCAGCTTTATTAGCACAGATACGCAGTATTTT. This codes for CASSFISTDTQYF.

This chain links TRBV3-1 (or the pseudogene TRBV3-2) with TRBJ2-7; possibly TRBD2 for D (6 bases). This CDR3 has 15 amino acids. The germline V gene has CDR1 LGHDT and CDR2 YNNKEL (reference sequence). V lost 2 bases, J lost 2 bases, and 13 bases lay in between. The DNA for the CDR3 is TGTGCCAGCAGCCAAAACCCTAGCGCCGCCTACGAGCAGTACTTC. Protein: CASSQNPSAAYEQYF.

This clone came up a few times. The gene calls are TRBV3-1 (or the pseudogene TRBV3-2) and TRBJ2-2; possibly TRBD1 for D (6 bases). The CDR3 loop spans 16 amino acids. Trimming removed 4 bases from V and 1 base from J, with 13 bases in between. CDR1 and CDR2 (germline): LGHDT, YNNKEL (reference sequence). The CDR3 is CASSPRQVLNTGELFF. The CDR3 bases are TGTGCCAGCAGCCCCCGACAGGTACTGAACACCGGGGAGCTGTTTTTT.

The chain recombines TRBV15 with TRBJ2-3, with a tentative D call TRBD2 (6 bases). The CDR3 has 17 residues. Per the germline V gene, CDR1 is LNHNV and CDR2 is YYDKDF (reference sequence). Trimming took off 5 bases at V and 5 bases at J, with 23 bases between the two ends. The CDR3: CATSPHRWTNREDTQYF. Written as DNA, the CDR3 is TGTGCCACCAGCCCTCACCGCTGGACTAATCGGGAAGATACGCAGTATTTT.

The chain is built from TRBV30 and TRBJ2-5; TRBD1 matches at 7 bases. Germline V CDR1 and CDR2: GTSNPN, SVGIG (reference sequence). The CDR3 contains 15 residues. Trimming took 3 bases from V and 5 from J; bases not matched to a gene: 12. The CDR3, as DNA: TGTGCCTGGAGGCCAGGGGGAGTTCGGGATGAGACCCAGTACTTC. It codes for CAWRPGGVRDETQYF.

The CDR3 DNA is TGTGCCATCAGAGGGCCTAGCCCCACAGATACGCAGTATTTT. It yields the protein CAIRGPSPTDTQYF. The V call is TRBV10-3, the J call TRBJ2-3, with D maybe TRBD2 (5 bases). Trimming pared 6 bases from V and 2 bases from J, leaving 12 bases between. Per germline, CDR1 ENHRY and CDR2 SYGVKD. There are 14 residues in the CDR3.

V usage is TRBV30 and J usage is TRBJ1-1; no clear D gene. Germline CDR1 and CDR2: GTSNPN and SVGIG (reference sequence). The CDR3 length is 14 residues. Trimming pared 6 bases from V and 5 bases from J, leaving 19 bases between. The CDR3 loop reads CACQRTGSRTEAFF. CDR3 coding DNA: TGTGCCTGTCAAAGGACGGGGTCTAGAACTGAAGCTTTCTTT.

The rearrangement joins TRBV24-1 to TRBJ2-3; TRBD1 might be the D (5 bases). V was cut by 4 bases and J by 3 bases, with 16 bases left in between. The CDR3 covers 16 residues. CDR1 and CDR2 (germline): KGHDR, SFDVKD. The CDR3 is CATSDATVLGTDTQYF. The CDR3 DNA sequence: TGTGCCACCAGTGACGCGACAGTTCTGGGGACAGATACGCAGTATTTT.

Here the CDR3 DNA reads TGCGCCAGCAGTGAGGTCGACAGAGCCCAGCATTTT. This encodes CASSEVDRAQHF. The chain joins TRBV10-2 to TRBJ1-5; D may be TRBD1 (5 bases). This CDR3 has 12 residues. V shed 2 bases and J shed 11 bases, with 10 bases lying between them. Germline loops: CDR1 WSHSY, CDR2 SAAADI.